The clone carrying this TCR beta chain was counted between two and nine times. The data derive from a study of T cell responses to AZD1222 COVID-19 vaccine. Germline CDR1 is SGHRS and CDR2 is YFSETQ. CDR3 size: 15 residues. The V and J ends lost 0 bases and 6 bases, in that order; junction bases with no gene match: 6. Clones were sequenced by immunoSEQ multiplex PCR, and TCRdb holds only the in-frame ones, with some missing. Among about 150,000 clones listed, 70% to 90% were seen once. The rearrangement uses TRBV5-1 and TRBJ1-5, with 7 positions matching TRBD1. The source of this sequence is an adult who had recovered from COVID-19. The sequencing used peripheral blood, collected after recovery from COVID-19. CDR3 loop: CASSLGDSWSQPQHF. CDR3 in DNA: TGCGCCAGCAGCTTGGGGGACAGTTGGAGTCAGCCCCAGCATTTT.